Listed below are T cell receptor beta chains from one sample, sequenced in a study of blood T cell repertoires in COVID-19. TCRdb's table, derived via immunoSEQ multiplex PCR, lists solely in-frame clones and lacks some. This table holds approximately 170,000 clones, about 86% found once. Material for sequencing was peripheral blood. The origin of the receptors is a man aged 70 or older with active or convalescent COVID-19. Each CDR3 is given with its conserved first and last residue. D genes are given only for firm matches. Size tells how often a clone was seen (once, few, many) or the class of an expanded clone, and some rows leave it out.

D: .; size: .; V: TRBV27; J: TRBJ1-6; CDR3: CASSLFGTNSPLHF; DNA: TGTGCCAGCAGTTTATTTGGCACAAATTCACCCCTCCACTTT
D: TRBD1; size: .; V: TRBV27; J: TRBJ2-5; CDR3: CASSITGVETQYF; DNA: TGTGCCAGCAGCATAACAGGGGTAGAGACCCAGTACTTC
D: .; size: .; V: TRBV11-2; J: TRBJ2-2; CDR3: CASSFSGFPYTGELFF; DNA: TGTGCCAGCAGCTTCTCAGGGTTTCCGTACACCGGGGAGCTGTTTTTT
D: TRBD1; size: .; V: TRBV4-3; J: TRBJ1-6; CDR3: CASSPNADRGFSPLHF; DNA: TGCGCCAGCAGCCCAAATGCTGACAGGGGGTTTTCACCCCTCCACTTT
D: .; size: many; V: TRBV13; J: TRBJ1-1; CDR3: CASSFVSEANTEAFF; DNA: TGTGCCAGCAGCTTCGTGAGTGAGGCGAACACTGAAGCTTTCTTT
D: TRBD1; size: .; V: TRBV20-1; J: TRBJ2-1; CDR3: CSASRQTGGGYNEQFF; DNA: TGCAGTGCTAGTCGGCAGACAGGGGGGGGCTACAATGAGCAGTTCTTC
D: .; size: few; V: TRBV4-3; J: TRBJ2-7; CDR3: CASSQGGLSYEQYF; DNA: TGCGCCAGCAGCCAAGGGGGCCTATCCTACGAGCAGTACTTC
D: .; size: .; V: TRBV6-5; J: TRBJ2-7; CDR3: CASRFQGKPYEQYF; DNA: TGTGCCAGCAGGTTCCAGGGGAAACCCTACGAGCAGTACTTC
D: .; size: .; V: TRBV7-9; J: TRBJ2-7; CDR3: CASSLGQAGRSYEQYF; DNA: TGTGCCAGCAGCTTAGGTCAGGCGGGCCGCTCCTACGAGCAGTACTTC
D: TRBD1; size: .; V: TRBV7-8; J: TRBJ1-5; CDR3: CASSPWTGFFNQPQHF; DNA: TGTGCCAGCAGCCCCTGGACAGGGTTTTTCAATCAGCCCCAGCATTTT
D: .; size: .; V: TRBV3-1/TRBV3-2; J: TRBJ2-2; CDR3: CASSHPFGPGELFF; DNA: TGTGCCAGCAGCCACCCGTTTGGCCCCGGGGAGCTGTTTTTT
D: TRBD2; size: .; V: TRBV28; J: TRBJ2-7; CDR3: CASSLTSGRKEQYF; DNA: TGTGCCAGCAGTTTGACTAGCGGGAGGAAAGAGCAGTACTTC
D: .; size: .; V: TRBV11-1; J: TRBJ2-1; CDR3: CASSPLLGSEFF; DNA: TGTGCCAGCAGCCCCCTACTAGGCTCGGAGTTCTTC
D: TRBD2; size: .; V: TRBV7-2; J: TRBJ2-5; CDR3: CASSLGGKGYQETQYF; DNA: TGTGCCAGCAGCTTGGGAGGGAAGGGTTATCAAGAGACCCAGTACTTC
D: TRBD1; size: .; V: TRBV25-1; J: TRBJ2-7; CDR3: CASSKPGQGAVYEQYF; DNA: TGTGCCAGCAGTAAACCGGGACAGGGGGCGGTCTACGAGCAGTACTTC
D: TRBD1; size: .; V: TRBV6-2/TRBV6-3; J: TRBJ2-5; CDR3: CASSYEGAVLETQYF; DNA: TGTGCCAGCAGTTACGAGGGGGCTGTTCTAGAGACCCAGTACTTC
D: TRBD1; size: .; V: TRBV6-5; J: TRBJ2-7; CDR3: CASRSGTGAQEQYF; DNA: TGTGCCAGCAGATCCGGGACAGGGGCTCAGGAGCAGTACTTC
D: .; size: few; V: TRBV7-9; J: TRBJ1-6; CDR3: CASSLLGRTYNSPLHF; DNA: TGTGCCAGCAGCTTATTGGGCAGGACCTATAATTCACCCCTCCACTTT
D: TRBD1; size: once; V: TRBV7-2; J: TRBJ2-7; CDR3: CASSLEGQGANEQYF; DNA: TGTGCCAGCAGCTTAGAGGGACAGGGGGCGAACGAGCAGTACTTC
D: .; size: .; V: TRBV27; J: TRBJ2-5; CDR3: CASRRQETQYF; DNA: TGTGCCAGCAGGCGGCAAGAGACCCAGTACTTC
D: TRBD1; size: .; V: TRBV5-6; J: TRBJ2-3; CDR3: CASSSSGTGDTDTQYF; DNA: TGTGCCAGCAGCTCCTCCGGGACAGGGGACACAGATACGCAGTATTTT
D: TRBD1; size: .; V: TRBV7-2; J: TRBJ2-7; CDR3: CASSLGGTGLYEQYF; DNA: TGTGCCAGCAGCTTAGGAGGGACAGGGCTCTACGAGCAGTACTTC
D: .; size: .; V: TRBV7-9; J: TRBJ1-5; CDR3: CASSLARGNQPQHF; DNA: TGTGCCAGCAGCTTAGCCAGGGGAAATCAGCCCCAGCATTTT
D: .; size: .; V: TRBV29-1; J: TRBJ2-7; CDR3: CSGGTASYEQYF; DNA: TGCAGCGGCGGGACCGCGTCCTACGAGCAGTACTTC
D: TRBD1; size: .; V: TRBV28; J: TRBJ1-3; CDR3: CASSWGTRGRDTIYF; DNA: TGTGCCAGCAGTTGGGGGACCAGGGGGCGAGACACCATATATTTT
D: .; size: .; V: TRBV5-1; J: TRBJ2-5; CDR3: CASSFARVYQETQYF; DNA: TGCGCCAGCAGCTTCGCCAGGGTGTACCAAGAGACCCAGTACTTC
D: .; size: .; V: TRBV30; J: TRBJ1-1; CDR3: CAWGRGQTSTGAFF; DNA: TGTGCCTGGGGGAGGGGACAAACCTCAACTGGCGCTTTCTTT
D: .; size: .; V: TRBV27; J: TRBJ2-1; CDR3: CASSLSTRGYNEQFF; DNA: TGTGCCAGCAGTTTATCGACTAGAGGGTACAATGAGCAGTTCTTC
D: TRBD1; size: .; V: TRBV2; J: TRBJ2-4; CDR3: CASSPGQGGLQYF; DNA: TGTGCCAGCAGCCCGGGACAGGGGGGTCTTCAGTACTTC
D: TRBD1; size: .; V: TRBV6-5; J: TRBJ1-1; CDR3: CASSSPGQGNTEAFF; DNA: TGTGCCAGCAGCTCCCCTGGACAGGGAAACACTGAAGCTTTCTTT
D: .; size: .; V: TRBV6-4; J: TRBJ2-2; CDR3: CASSDFAVTGELFF; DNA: TGTGCCAGCAGTGACTTCGCAGTCACCGGGGAGCTGTTTTTT
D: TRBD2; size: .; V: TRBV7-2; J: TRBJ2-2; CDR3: CASSLLGLAGGDTGELFF; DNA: TGTGCCAGCAGCTTACTGGGACTAGCGGGAGGGGACACCGGGGAGCTGTTTTTT
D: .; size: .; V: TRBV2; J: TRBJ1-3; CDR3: CASKPGHSGNTIYF; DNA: TGTGCCAGCAAGCCAGGGCACTCTGGAAACACCATATATTTT
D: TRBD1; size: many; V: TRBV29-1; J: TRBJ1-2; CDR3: CSVAGTGGFYGYTF; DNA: TGCAGCGTCGCCGGGACAGGGGGTTTCTATGGCTACACCTTC
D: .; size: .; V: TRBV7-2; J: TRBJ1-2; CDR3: CASSPRAVGGTSYGYTF; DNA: TGTGCCAGCAGCCCTAGGGCTGTGGGAGGGACGAGCTATGGCTACACCTTC
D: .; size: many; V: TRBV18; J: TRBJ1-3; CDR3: CASSREPGRSGNTIYF; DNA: TGTGCCAGCTCACGTGAACCCGGGAGGTCTGGAAACACCATATATTTT
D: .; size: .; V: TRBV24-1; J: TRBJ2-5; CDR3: CATSDRAGRIQETQYF; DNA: TGTGCCACCAGTGATAGGGCAGGGCGAATCCAAGAGACCCAGTACTTC
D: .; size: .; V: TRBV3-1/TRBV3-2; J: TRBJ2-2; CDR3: CASSQGAVTGELFF; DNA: TGTGCCAGCAGCCAGGGGGCGGTCACCGGGGAGCTGTTTTTT
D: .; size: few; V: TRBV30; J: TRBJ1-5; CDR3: CAWSTGRGDQPQHF; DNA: TGTGCCTGGAGTACCGGCAGGGGCGATCAGCCCCAGCATTTT
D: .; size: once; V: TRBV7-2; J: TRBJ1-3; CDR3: CASSMTGPGNTIYF; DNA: TGTGCCAGCAGCATGACAGGTCCTGGAAACACCATATATTTT
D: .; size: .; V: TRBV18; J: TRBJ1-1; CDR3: CASSPGVTEAFF; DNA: TGTGCCAGCTCACCCGGGGTCACTGAAGCTTTCTTT
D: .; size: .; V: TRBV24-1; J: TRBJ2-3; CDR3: CATSDQGSTDTQYF; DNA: TGTGCCACCAGTGACCAGGGGAGCACAGATACGCAGTATTTT
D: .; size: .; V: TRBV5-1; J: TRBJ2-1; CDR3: CASSLGGLPYNEQFF; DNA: TGCGCCAGCAGCTTGGGCGGGCTTCCCTACAATGAGCAGTTCTTC
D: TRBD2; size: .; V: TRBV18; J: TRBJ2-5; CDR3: CASSPRTSGYQETQYF; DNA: TGTGCCAGCTCACCCAGGACTAGCGGATACCAAGAGACCCAGTACTTC
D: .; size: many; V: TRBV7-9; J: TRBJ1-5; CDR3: CASNQRGGQPQHF; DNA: TGTGCCAGCAACCAAAGGGGGGGGCAGCCCCAGCATTTT
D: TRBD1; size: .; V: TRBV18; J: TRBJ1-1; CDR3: CASSPGQGGTEAFF; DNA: TGTGCCAGCTCACCAGGACAGGGAGGGACTGAAGCTTTCTTT
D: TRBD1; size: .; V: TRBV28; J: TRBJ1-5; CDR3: CASSRTGSNQPQHF; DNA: TGTGCCAGCAGCCGGACAGGGTCCAATCAGCCCCAGCATTTT
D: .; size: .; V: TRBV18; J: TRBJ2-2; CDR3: CASSRSGGNTGELFF; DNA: TGTGCCAGCTCACGGTCCGGCGGGAACACCGGGGAGCTGTTTTTT
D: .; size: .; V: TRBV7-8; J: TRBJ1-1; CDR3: CASSLGDRTLNTEAFF; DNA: TGTGCCAGCAGCTTAGGTGATCGAACTCTGAACACTGAAGCTTTCTTT